This TCR beta chain was profiled in a study of cytomegalovirus exposure and HLA in healthy donors. Study-level findings and limits: In a later analysis, at a false discovery rate of 0.05, 15,000 to 20,000 TCR beta sequences matched HLA alleles.

Concerning this clone itself: The antigen is unknown.

Both 60 Vbeta primers and 13 Jbeta primers went into the PCR. Sequenced by immunoSEQ multiplex PCR; TCRdb stores in-frame clones only, minus some. This sample has 69,000 or so clones, with about 75% found just once. Sequenced: PBMCs. This clonotype was obtained from a man younger than 35 in good health and CMV-seronegative.

CDR3 sequence (DNA): TGTGCCAGCACCCCGGGACTAGTCATAGGCGAGCAGTACTTC. Protein sequence: CASTPGLVIGEQYF. The rearrangement uses TRBV7-2 and TRBJ2-5; 8 bases are shared with TRBD2. The J call may be incorrect, as the DNA end agrees better with TRBJ2-7. Germline V gene data show CDR1 as SGHTA and CDR2 as FQGNSA. The CDR3 has 14 amino acids.